The 3 T cell receptor beta chains listed next were all sequenced from one sample in a study of neurological immune-mediated disorders. TCRdb called the 5' RACE reads again in MiXCR, with one record for every CDR3 protein. The top ten clones hold more than 6% of a sample with around 79,000 distinct CDR3 sequences, approximately 14% of them seen once. Sequencing input: PBMCs. Source of these receptors: a woman aged 50 to 60 in good health.

The sample holds many counts of this clonotype. The rearrangement joins TRBV29-1 to TRBJ2-3; D may be TRBD1 (6 bases). V was trimmed by 3 bases and J by 4 bases, leaving 11 bases between them. In germline, CDR1 is SQVTM, CDR2 ANQGSEA. The CDR3 is made up of 13 amino acids. The CDR3 DNA reads TGCAGCGTTGAGGCTACAGGGTCAGATACGCAGTATTTT. The encoded protein is CSVEATGSDTQYF.

The rearrangement links TRBV11-3 to TRBJ1-1; possible D gene TRBD1, 6 bases. The V end lost 3 bases, the J end lost 8 bases, and 7 bases lay between the germline ends. This CDR3 comprises 11 residues. Germline-derived CDR1 and CDR2 are SGHNT and YENEEA. The DNA for the CDR3 is TGTGCCAGCAGCTTGGGGGGCGAAGCTTTCTTT. Protein sequence: CASSLGGEAFF.

Comment on this clonotype: This may be a read error: a much more frequent sequence differs by one nucleotide. The chain recombines TRBV28 with TRBJ2-4; no firm D call. The germline V gene has CDR1 MDHEN and CDR2 SYDVKM. The length of the CDR3 is 15 residues. The CDR3 nucleotides are TGTGCCAGCATTTTAAGTACCTGGGCCAAAAACATTCAGTACTTC. Its protein product is CASILSTWAKNIQYF.